A single sample is the source of the 16 T cell receptor beta chains below, sequenced in a study of Graves' ophthalmopathy and Graves' hyperthyroidism (dated by TCRdb to 2016 to 2019). The sequencer listed for this sample is Illumina HiSeq 2000. TCR beta CDR3 regions were amplified from RNA transcripts for repertoire sequencing. HTBI primers and the Qiagen OneStep RT-PCR kit were used in a first-round RT-PCR, which was followed by a second-round multiplex PCR, size selection and purification. The public reads were run again by TCRdb, first through fastp at Q25 and then through MiXCR, and only productive beta chains were kept. One record per CDR3 amino acid sequence lists the most common genes and DNA. For this sample there are 600,000 to 700,000 distinct CDR3 sequences; roughly two fifths appear just once. The top ten clonotypes cover under 3.5% of the sample. Sequencing input: peripheral blood. These receptor sequences come from an adult man with Graves' ophthalmopathy.

This clonotype was counted at least ten times. The rearrangement uses TRBV15 and TRBJ1-6; weak D call: TRBD1 (6 bases). Germline CDR1 LNHNV, CDR2 YYDKDF (reference sequence). V lost 3 bases and J 7 bases, leaving 19 bases between the germline ends. The CDR3 has 17 amino acids. CDR3 sequence (DNA): TGTGCCACCAGCAGGGTAGGACAGTCCGCAATCAATTCACCCCTCCACTTT. Its translation: CATSRVGQSAINSPLHF.

Points on this clonotype: One junction end does not reproduce the germline sequence, and a read error may be involved. This rearrangement joins TRBV19 to TRBJ1-4; D is ambiguous. There are 14 residues in the CDR3. Germline-derived CDR1 and CDR2 are LNHDA and SQIVND (reference sequence). The CDR3 region has the DNA TGTGCCAGTAATCGGGTGGGAACTAATGAAAAACTGCTTTTT. It translates to CASNRVGTNEKLLF.

This clonotype showed up many times. This chain connects TRBV7-9 to TRBJ2-3; D unresolved. The CDR3 is 13 amino acids. Trimming stripped 11 bases from V and 5 bases from J, with 17 bases between. Germline V lookup: CDR1 SEHNR, CDR2 FQNEAQ (reference sequence). The CDR3 loop is CASRVEQGDTQYF. The CDR3 DNA reads TGTGCCTCGCGAGTTGAACAAGGAGATACGCAGTATTTT.

This clonotype was observed a handful of times. The chain links TRBV6-6 to TRBJ2-7, with a weak D call TRBD1 (6 bases). Germline CDR1 is MNHNY and CDR2 is SVGAGI (reference sequence). There are 14 residues in the CDR3. The ends were cut back, 5 bases at V and 5 bases at J, with 16 bases in the middle. The CDR3 DNA sequence: TGTGCCAGCAGTGTTCCTAGCAGGGGTAACGAGCAGTACTTC. Protein: CASSVPSRGNEQYF.

A few counts support this clonotype. This chain uses TRBV6-1 with TRBJ1-2, with D hard to call. Per the germline V gene, CDR1 is MNHNS and CDR2 is SASEGT. Trimming removed 5 bases from V and 6 bases from J, with 13 bases in between. The CDR3 totals 13 residues. The CDR3 sequence: CASSFTNRDGYTF. CDR3 DNA: TGTGCCAGCAGTTTTACAAATCGGGATGGCTACACCTTC.

This clonotype has ten or more counts. This sequence joins TRBV9 and TRBJ1-5; D uncertain. CDR1 and CDR2 (germline): SGDLS, YYNGEE. This CDR3 has 13 residues. Trimming shortened V by 3 bases and J by 1 base, and 5 bases separated the two germline ends. Here the CDR3 reads CASSDGSNQPQHF. CDR3 DNA: TGTGCCAGCAGCGACGGAAGCAATCAGCCCCAGCATTTT.

The chain couples TRBV12-3 or TRBV12-4 to TRBJ1-1; 7 bases agree with TRBD1. The CDR3 sequence is 15 residues long. The junction had 22 bases not matched to a gene; V was cut back by 7 bases and J by 14 bases. The CDR3, as DNA: TGTGCCAGCAATACAAAAGGGTACCAGGGGGTTCGGGGATTCTTT. Translating gives CASNTKGYQGVRGFF.

The rearrangement joins TRBV10-3 to TRBJ1-5, with D possibly matching TRBD1 (5 bases). The CDR3 totals 14 residues. The V and J ends lost 4 bases and 14 bases respectively, with 21 bases between them. Germline loops: CDR1 ENHRY, CDR2 SYGVKD. The CDR3 DNA sequence: TGTGCCATCAGTGCGACAGAAGAGACAAACTACGAGCATTTT. Its translation: CAISATEETNYEHF.

This clonotype occurred many times. The rearrangement uses TRBV7-2 and TRBJ1-1; possibly TRBD1 for D (6 bases). The CDR3 totals 13 residues. Germline V lookup: CDR1 SGHTA, CDR2 FQGNSA. Trimming left V 5 bases short and J 1 base short, with 8 bases between. DNA for the CDR3: TGTGCCAGCAGCGAGGGGGAGAACACTGAAGCTTTCTTT. This translates into CASSEGENTEAFF.

This clonotype has a handful of counts. The chain is built from TRBV28 and TRBJ1-4; 9 positions match TRBD1. Unmatched junction bases numbered 7, after V lost 7 bases and J lost 7 bases. CDR1 and CDR2 from the germline V gene are MDHEN and SYDVKM. CDR3 length: 14 amino acids. The CDR3 region is CASNKQGAREKLFF. CDR3 nucleotides: TGTGCCAGCAACAAACAGGGGGCGCGTGAAAAACTGTTTTTT.

This clonotype was recorded many times. The chain combines TRBV12-3 or TRBV12-4 with TRBJ2-7, with TRBD2 matching 8 bases. The length of the CDR3 is 15 residues. J gave up 3 bases and V 9 bases, and 13 bases lay outside the gene matches. CDR3 in amino acids: CASEDRPTSDYEQYF. The CDR3 DNA is TGTGCCAGTGAAGACAGACCGACTAGCGACTACGAGCAGTACTTC.

This clonotype was detected many times. This rearrangement joins TRBV7-8 to TRBJ1-5; D unresolved. CDR3 length equals 15 residues. Germline CDR1 reads SGHVS; CDR2 reads FQNEAQ. V lost 5 bases to trimming and J lost 7 bases, with 18 bases between them. The CDR3 DNA reads as TGTGCCAGCAGCGGGCGCCGGGAAAAAAGACAGCCCCAGCATTTT. Translation: CASSGRREKRQPQHF.

This clonotype was counted a single time. The chain uses TRBV10-3 and TRBJ1-6; 7 nucleotides agree with TRBD1. Germline CDR1 ENHRY, CDR2 SYGVKD. Trimming cost V 6 bases and J 13 bases; bases outside gene matches: 12. The CDR3 sequence is 14 residues long. The CDR3 loop is CAIRGTESNQPLHF. The CDR3, as DNA: TGTGCCATCAGGGGGACAGAGAGCAATCAGCCCCTCCACTTT.

Comments on this clonotype: A much larger clone differs from this one at a single base, so this may be a read error. The final CDR3 position lacks the conserved phenylalanine or tryptophan, pointing to a likely read error. The chain links TRBV9 to TRBJ2-5, with 7 positions matching TRBD2. After removal of 3 bases from V and 2 bases from J, the junction contained 7 bases not matched to a gene. Germline loops: CDR1 SGDLS, CDR2 YYNGEE. This CDR3 comprises 15 residues. This CDR3 reads CASSGGGTTQETQYV. The CDR3 DNA sequence: TGTGCCAGCAGCGGGGGGGGGACCACACAAGAGACCCAGTACGTC.

CDR3 in amino acids: CASSENPTETQYF. As DNA, the CDR3 is TGTGCCAGCAGCGAGAACCCAACAGAGACCCAGTACTTC. The genes are TRBV5-4 and TRBJ2-5, with unresolved D. Trimming took 4 bases from V and 4 from J, leaving 11 bases between them. The germline V gene encodes CDR1 SGHNT and CDR2 YYREEE (reference sequence). The CDR3 is 13 residues long.

A word on this clonotype: A read error may be the cause here, since a much bigger clone is one base away. V gene TRBV20-1 combines with J gene TRBJ1-1, with D maybe TRBD1 (6 bases). Germline CDR1 is DFQATT and CDR2 is SNEGSKA (reference sequence). Trimming removed 2 bases from V and 6 bases from J, with 19 bases in between. The CDR3 has 15 amino acids. The DNA of the CDR3 is TGCAGTGCTAGACTCGGCACACAGGGTTACGCTGAAGCTTTCTTT. Translating gives CSARLGTQGYAEAFF.